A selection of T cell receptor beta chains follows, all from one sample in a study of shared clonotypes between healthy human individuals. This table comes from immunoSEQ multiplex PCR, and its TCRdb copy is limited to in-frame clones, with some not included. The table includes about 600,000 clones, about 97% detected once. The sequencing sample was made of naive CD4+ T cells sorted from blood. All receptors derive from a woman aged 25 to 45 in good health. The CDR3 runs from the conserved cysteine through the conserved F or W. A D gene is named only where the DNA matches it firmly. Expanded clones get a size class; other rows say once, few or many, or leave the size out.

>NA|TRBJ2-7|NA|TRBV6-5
TGTGCCAGCAGTTACTCGTGGCGGAGAGCCTACGAGCAGTACTTC
CASSYSWRRAYEQYF
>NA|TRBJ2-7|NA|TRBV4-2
TGTGCCAGCAGCCACGGCTCGATAGCGTACGAGCAGTACTTC
CASSHGSIAYEQYF
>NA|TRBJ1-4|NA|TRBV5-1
TGCGCCAGCAGCTTAGCAACAAAAGAAAAACTGTTTTTT
CASSLATKEKLFF
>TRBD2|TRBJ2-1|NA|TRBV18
TGTGCCAGCTCACCACCAGGCCTAGCGGGGGCCTACAATGAGCAGTTCTTC
CASSPPGLAGAYNEQFF
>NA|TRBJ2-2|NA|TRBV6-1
TGTGCCAGCAGTGAAGCGGGATGGTGGGGGATCCTGTTTTTT
CASSEAGWWGILFF
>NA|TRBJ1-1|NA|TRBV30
TGTGCCTGGAGTCGTCTTAAGTCATCTAACACTGAAGCTTTCTTT
CAWSRLKSSNTEAFF
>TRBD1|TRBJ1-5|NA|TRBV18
TGTGCCAGCTCCCTCGGGGCAGGGGGCTCGGGCAATCAGCCCCAGCATTTT
CASSLGAGGSGNQPQHF
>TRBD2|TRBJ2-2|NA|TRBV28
TGTGCCAGCAATGGGGGGGCCGGGGAGCTGTTTTTT
CASNGGAGELFF
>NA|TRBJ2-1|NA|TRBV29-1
TGCAGCGTTCGACAGGCCGGCTCCTACAATGAGCAGTTCTTC
CSVRQAGSYNEQFF
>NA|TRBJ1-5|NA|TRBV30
TGTGCCTGGAGTATGGACTATAGCAATCAGCCCCAGCATTTT
CAWSMDYSNQPQHF
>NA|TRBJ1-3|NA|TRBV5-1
TGCGCCAGCAGTGAGGGGAGTGCGAACACCATATATTTT
CASSEGSANTIYF
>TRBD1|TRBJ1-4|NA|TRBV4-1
TGCGCCAGCAGCCTTCCGGGACAGGGTAATGAAAAACTGTTTTTT
CASSLPGQGNEKLFF
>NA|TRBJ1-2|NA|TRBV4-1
TGCGCCAGCAGCCAGGGGGCTTCTCTCTATGGCTACACCTTC
CASSQGASLYGYTF
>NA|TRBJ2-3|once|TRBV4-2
TGTGCCAGCAGCCAAGGCACTAGAGACCGTGCGGATACGCAGTATTTT
CASSQGTRDRADTQYF
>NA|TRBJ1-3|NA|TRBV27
TGTGCCAGCAGTTTTGACCGCACAGGCCGAAACACCATATATTTT
CASSFDRTGRNTIYF
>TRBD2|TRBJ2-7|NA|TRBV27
TGTGCCAGTTTTCGCTCCGGGCGGGAGGGCCTCAACGAGCAGTACTTC
CASFRSGREGLNEQYF
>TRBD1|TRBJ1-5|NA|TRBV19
TGTGCCAGTAGTATCCTAACAGGGGTTCCAAATGGCAATCAGCCCCAGCATTTT
CASSILTGVPNGNQPQHF
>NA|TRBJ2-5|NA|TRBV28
TGTGCCAGTTCCCCCCTAACCGGTCTGCCGGAGACCCAGTACTTC
CASSPLTGLPETQYF
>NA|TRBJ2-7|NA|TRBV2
TGTGCCAGCAGTACTGATCGGACCAGATTCTACGAGCAGTACTTC
CASSTDRTRFYEQYF
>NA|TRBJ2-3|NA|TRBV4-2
TGTGCCAGCAGCCCTTCGGCGGGGCCGTATTATAGCACAGATACGCAGTATTTT
CASSPSAGPYYSTDTQYF